This T cell receptor (beta chain) is drawn from a study of identifying expanded T cells in peripheral blood (dated by TCRdb to 2018 to 2020). Background for the entire study: Technical replicates were generated by sequencing separate aliquots of the same genomic DNA pool, with four replicates compared pairwise. The study at large found these results: The binomial model flagged around 1.2 differentially abundant clones between technical replicates but 15 to 17 over around two weeks and 19 over four weeks. Across all healthy-donor time intervals, the beta-binomial model significantly lowered both the number of clones called differentially abundant and the false-positive rate. Variance in clone template counts between roughly two-week samples significantly increased with total template count across all healthy donors. The authors expected biological variance in healthy repertoires might increase further over much longer intervals such as months to years.

TCRbeta CDR3 regions were profiled with the immunoSEQ Assay using bias-controlled multiplex PCR amplification of genomic DNA. Regarding the original processing steps: The absolute abundance of each unique TCRbeta CDR3 region was quantified after sequences were collapsed and filtered. Differential abundance was tested with two models: a binomial (Fisher-equivalent) model and a beta-binomial model that adds time-dependent variance fitted from healthy donors. Clones with fewer than 5 combined templates were excluded, and clones with Benjamini-Hochberg FDR below 0.01 were called differentially abundant. Beta-binomial variance was modeled as a function of total template count across the two samples using the form v = (b*log(k)+a)^2. Drawn from immuneACCESS, this table holds only the in-frame rearrangements with V and J called that TCRdb kept. Clones are partly lost; checked studies trace under half to an unresolved V gene and leave the rest unexplained. D and trimming come from the DNA, and the V and J calls and clone size come from that table. A total of around 120,000 clones appear in this sample, 70% to 90% of them only once. 8.4% of the sample belongs to the ten largest clones.

This clone has only one observation. No antigen is known for it. The input lacks base qualities; no much larger clone sits a single base away. During the collection period, no infections or other immune events were recorded for the healthy donors. Blood repertoires from healthy donors were used as a training cohort for calibrating time-dependent variance in a beta-binomial model of differential abundance of T-cell clones. There were roughly 10 healthy donors in the training cohort, of whom 3 were female and 7 were male. An age range of roughly 25 to 65 years, with an average of about 45 years, was recorded for the donors. Whole blood was collected from each healthy donor at three time points spaced approximately 2 weeks apart and obtained from a commercial supplier. For immunosequencing, genomic DNA was extracted from unsorted whole blood. From a lookup of the germline V gene (reference sequence), CDR1 and CDR2 are SEHNR and FQNEAQ. The CDR3, from cysteine to phenylalanine, totals 17 residues. This entry keeps only the CDR3 DNA: 51 bases, framed from base 1. From V the trimming removes 1 base and from J it removes 10 bases, while the gene matches leave 13 bases of the junction unaccounted for.

The sample taken for sequencing was blood. The chain links TRBV7-9 with TRBJ1-4; the junction holds 9 bases that match TRBD1. This receptor was obtained from a person aged 18-70 years in good health. For the CDR3, the sequence is CASSLDRTGQGSLKLFF. The DNA sequence follows: TGTGCCAGCAGCTTAGATCGTACGGGACAGGGATCGTTAAAACTGTTTTTT.